This entry is about one TCR beta chain. Which antigen it targets is not known. No much larger clone is present one base from it, and per-base qualities are unavailable. These data originate in a study of CD8 T cells in ankylosing spondylitis (dated by TCRdb to about 2017). For the wider study: The study set out to find disease-linked TCR variants by profiling T cell receptor beta repertoires in ankylosing spondylitis patients and healthy donors. The full study cohort comprised 25 ankylosing spondylitis patients and 85 to 120 healthy donors. Peripheral blood was sampled, and synovial fluid was also collected from ankylosing spondylitis patients. The full study reports these points: According to the report, matched synovial fluid samples from ankylosing spondylitis patients were significantly enriched for the disease-linked clones. Some motif variants had previously been reported in the synovial fluid and blood of reactive arthritis patients, which suggests shared mechanisms of disease initiation. A TCR beta motif of several highly homologous amino acid variants appeared characteristic of blood from ankylosing spondylitis patients. The disease-linked clones had a CD8+ phenotype and were found at relatively low frequencies in peripheral blood.

Measured from the cysteine to the phenylalanine, the CDR3 is 17 residues long. Just CDR3 DNA is preserved here, 51 bases in frame from base 1. From a lookup of the germline V gene, CDR1 and CDR2 are KGHDR and SFDVKD. V loses 6 bases at its end and J loses 1 base; junction bases beyond the gene matches: 9. Sequencing took place on an Illumina HiSeq 2500. Quantitative 5'-RACE with molecular barcodes was used to prepare TCR beta libraries. The authors processed their data as follows. Disease-linked TCR variants were identified with a new computational method built on a probabilistic model of VDJ rearrangement. TCRdb reran the public reads through fastp at Q25 and MiXCR, keeping productive beta chains. One record per CDR3 amino acid sequence lists the most common genes and DNA. The V and J calls here are based on TCRdb, not the publication. Present in this sample are hundreds of thousands of distinct CDR3 sequences, more than 15% of which were seen just once. The biggest ten clones account for under 1.2% of the sample.

The chain is made from TRBV24-1 and TRBJ2-5, and 11 bases in between align with TRBD1. Sequencing was carried out using blood, either unsorted or a sorted T cell fraction (not recorded which). The clonotype was recovered from a male donor with ankylosing spondylitis. CDR3 reads: CATSSGQGARTQETQYF. DNA sequence: TGTGCCACCAGTTCTGGACAGGGGGCGCGGACCCAAGAGACCCAGTACTTC.